These 24 T cell receptor beta chains came from one sample sequenced in a study of CD8 T cells in Susac syndrome. With random hexamers, reverse transcription was performed on about 0.5 to 1 ug of RNA. TCRdb re-called the immunoSEQ multiplex PCR reads through MiXCR, storing one row per CDR3 protein. The sample yields hundreds of thousands of distinct CDR3 sequences, about 88% seen once. Sequenced input: CD8+ T cells from PBMCs. These receptors all come from a human donor with multiple sclerosis.

The genes are TRBV11-1 and TRBJ2-1; D is perhaps TRBD1 or TRBD2 (5 bases each). The CDR3 loop spans 18 amino acids. V was pared by 6 bases and J by 0 bases, with 21 bases between. CDR1 and CDR2 (germline): SGHAT, FQDESV (reference sequence). CDR3 protein: CASSYYRDQIDSYNEQFF. CDR3 bases: TGTGCCAGCAGTTATTACCGGGACCAGATTGACTCCTACAATGAGCAGTTCTTC.

In its sample, this clonotype was seen a few times. The chain combines TRBV6-5 with TRBJ2-6; D is possibly TRBD2 (5 bases). V gave up 2 bases and J gave up 1 base, with 6 bases separating them. CDR3 length: 15 amino acids. The germline V gene has CDR1 MNHEY and CDR2 SVGAGI. The CDR3 loop is CASSYTGSGANVLTF. The CDR3 coding sequence is TGTGCCAGCAGTTACACGGGATCTGGGGCCAACGTCCTGACTTTC.

The chain has TRBV23-1 and TRBJ1-3, with no clear D. TRBV23-1 is flagged as an ORF with uncertain function. V was trimmed by 3 bases and J by 2 bases, leaving 11 bases between them. The CDR3 runs 15 residues. DNA for the CDR3: TGCGCCAGCAGTCACCCTAAAGAGGCTGGAAACACCATATATTTT. Translation gives CASSHPKEAGNTIYF.

The chain combines TRBV7-3 with TRBJ2-3; 10 bases match TRBD2. This CDR3 contains 14 residues. The J segment lost 5 bases and the V segment lost 4 bases, leaving 3 bases of the junction unmatched. Germline loops: CDR1 SGHTA, CDR2 FQGTGA. CDR3 nucleotides: TGTGCCAGCAGCTCCCTAGCGGGGGTAGATACGCAGTATTTT. Its translation is CASSSLAGVDTQYF.

The J gene is TRBJ2-2, the V gene TRBV20-1, with TRBD2 as a possible D gene (5 bases). CDR1 is DFQATT and CDR2 is SNEGSKA in the germline V gene (reference sequence). Trimming left V 2 bases short and J 6 bases short, with 16 bases between. CDR3 length equals 15 residues. The CDR3 bases are TGCAGTGCTAGAAGTGGACTCCACCCACCCGGGGAGCTGTTTTTT. The encoded protein is CSARSGLHPPGELFF.

This sequence joins TRBV6-6 and TRBJ2-7, with D possibly being TRBD1 (6 bases). The germline CDR1 and CDR2 sequences are MNHNY and SVGAGI (reference sequence). This CDR3 contains 13 residues. Deletions cut 4 bases from V and 0 bases from J, with 7 bases between. For the CDR3, the DNA is TGTGCCAGCAGTTGGGACATCTCCTACGAGCAGTACTTC. It is translated as CASSWDISYEQYF.

The gene calls are TRBV7-8 and TRBJ2-1, with 8 bases identical to TRBD2. Germline CDR1 is SGHVS and CDR2 is FQNEAQ. V was clipped by 4 bases and J by 5 bases; unmatched bases: 19. CDR3 size: 19 residues. CDR3 sequence reads: CASSSLFGLASGGNNEQFF. The CDR3 DNA sequence: TGTGCCAGCAGCTCGCTCTTTGGACTAGCTTCCGGGGGTAACAATGAGCAGTTCTTC.

This chain connects TRBV29-1 to TRBJ1-5; no clear D gene. This CDR3 has 12 amino acids. CDR1 and CDR2 from the germline V gene are SQVTM and ANQGSEA. Trimming stripped 4 bases from V and 6 bases from J, with 10 bases between. CDR3 in amino acids: CSVVGSVQPQHF. The CDR3, as DNA: TGCAGCGTTGTCGGTTCGGTTCAGCCCCAGCATTTT.

This chain uses TRBV19 with TRBJ1-4, with D perhaps TRBD1 (5 bases). The CDR3 runs 15 residues. Looked up from germline, CDR1 is LNHDA and CDR2 is SQIVND (reference sequence). The V end was cut by 4 bases, the J end by 4 bases, with 13 bases between. CDR3 nucleotides: TGTGCCAGTAGTAACTCCGGGGCCCGTAATGAAAAACTGTTTTTT. Protein product: CASSNSGARNEKLFF.

This clonotype is a singleton in its sample. V is TRBV9 and J is TRBJ2-1; D gene unclear. This CDR3 comprises 13 residues. The V and J ends lost 3 bases and 5 bases respectively, with 9 bases between them. Germline V gives CDR1 SGDLS, CDR2 YYNGEE. CDR3 nucleotide sequence: TGTGCCAGCAGCGCGGGCAGCGACAATGAGCAGTTCTTC. It yields the protein CASSAGSDNEQFF.

The chain links TRBV4-2 to TRBJ1-6; 7 bases match TRBD1. The CDR3 covers 15 residues. Looked up from germline, CDR1 is LGHNA and CDR2 is YNFKEQ. The trim removed 1 base at V and 9 bases at J, leaving 6 bases unmatched. CDR3 sequence (DNA): TGTGCCAGCAGCCAAGTACAGGGGAATCCTTCACCCCTCCACTTT. This translates into CASSQVQGNPSPLHF.

The rearrangement joins TRBV28 to TRBJ2-5, with 11 bases that match TRBD2. The CDR3 length is 17 residues. Germline CDR1 MDHEN, CDR2 SYDVKM. Trimming took 5 bases from V and 5 from J; bases not matched to a gene: 13. This CDR3 is CASSPRLAGGPRETQYF. In DNA, the CDR3 is TGTGCCAGCAGTCCCCGCCTAGCGGGGGGACCTAGGGAGACCCAGTACTTC.

The rearrangement links TRBV5-8 to TRBJ2-7, with D possibly matching TRBD2 (6 bases). V lost 4 bases to trimming and J lost 3 bases, with 17 bases between them. The CDR3 spans 15 residues. Germline lookup yields CDR1 SGHTS and CDR2 YDEGEE. The CDR3 is CASSVIREFIYEQYF. As DNA, the CDR3 is TGTGCCAGCAGCGTTATCCGGGAGTTTATCTACGAGCAGTACTTC.

The chain links TRBV9 to TRBJ2-2; D is unclear. V was trimmed by 0 bases and J by 4 bases, leaving 10 bases between them. CDR1 is SGDLS and CDR2 is YYNGEE in the germline V gene. This CDR3 comprises 15 residues. CDR3 loop: CASSVGASRTGELFF. The CDR3 region has the DNA TGTGCCAGCAGCGTAGGTGCCAGCCGCACCGGGGAGCTGTTTTTT.

This chain links TRBV6-2 or TRBV6-3 with TRBJ1-1; D ambiguous. Trimming left V 5 bases short and J 4 bases short, with 14 bases between. The CDR3 has 14 amino acids. Per germline, CDR1 MNHEY and CDR2 SVGEGT. CDR3 region: CASSLGREFTEAFF. For the CDR3, the DNA is TGTGCCAGCAGTCTCGGACGCGAATTCACTGAAGCTTTCTTT.

The chain joins TRBV7-2 to TRBJ2-7; D unclear. From germline, CDR1 is SGHTA and CDR2 FQGNSA. Trimming pared 1 base from V and 3 bases from J, leaving 10 bases between. CDR3 length: 14 residues. The CDR3 spells CASSLDPGLYEQYF. CDR3 sequence (DNA): TGTGCCAGCAGCTTAGATCCGGGCCTCTACGAGCAGTACTTC. The whole variable domain, remainder taken from reference TRBV7-2 and TRBJ2-7, is GAGVSQSPSNKVTEKGKDVELRCDPISGHTALYWYRQSLGQGLEFLIYFQGNSAPDKSGLPSDRFSAERTGGSVSTLTIQRTQQEDSAVYLCASSLDPGLYEQYFGPGTRLTVT.

This clonotype occurred once. The rearrangement joins TRBV5-1 to TRBJ1-5, with D maybe TRBD1 (6 bases). The germline gives CDR1 SGHRS, CDR2 YFSETQ. There are 14 residues in the CDR3. V was shortened by 4 bases and J by 5 bases, with 13 bases between the two germline ends. The CDR3 loop reads CASSLGQRDQPQHF. The CDR3 nucleotides read TGCGCCAGCAGCCTCGGACAGAGGGATCAGCCCCAGCATTTT.

The chain recombines TRBV29-1 with TRBJ1-1; no definite D call. Looked up from germline, CDR1 is SQVTM and CDR2 is ANQGSEA. The CDR3 contains 12 residues. V shed 7 bases and J shed 5 bases, with 14 bases lying between them. CDR3 DNA sequence: TGCAGCGGCGTAATTATGGGGACTGAAGCTTTCTTT. It yields the protein CSGVIMGTEAFF.

CDR3 DNA: TGTGCCAGCAGACCCCTGGCGAATTCACCCCTCCACTTT. Its protein is CASRPLANSPLHF. The chain is built from TRBV27 and TRBJ1-6; D gene ambiguous. Trimming took 6 bases from V and 7 from J, leaving 10 bases between them. Germline CDR1 and CDR2: MNHEY and SMNVEV (reference sequence). The CDR3 length is 13 residues.

V and J are TRBV28 and TRBJ1-2; 8 bases align to TRBD1. CDR3 size: 16 residues. The trim removed 4 bases at V and 4 bases at J, leaving 11 bases unmatched. Per germline, CDR1 MDHEN and CDR2 SYDVKM. The CDR3 nucleotides read TGTGCCAGCAGTTCCGCTGGCAGGGGGCGCGGCTATGGCTACACCTTC. It yields the protein CASSSAGRGRGYGYTF.

DNA of the CDR3: TGTGCCAGCAGCTTAGCGCTGGGACTAGCGGCCTACGAGCAGTACTTC. It codes for CASSLALGLAAYEQYF. The chain recombines TRBV7-9 with TRBJ2-7; 11 bases are a match to TRBD2. The CDR3 covers 16 residues. From germline, CDR1 is SEHNR and CDR2 FQNEAQ (reference sequence). V dropped 0 bases and J dropped 2; count of bases not matched to a gene: 3.

This chain uses TRBV13 with TRBJ2-1, with 7 bases matching TRBD2. Germline CDR1 PRHDT, CDR2 FYEKMQ (reference sequence). CDR3 size: 13 residues. The J segment lost 6 bases and the V segment lost 7 bases, leaving 6 bases of the junction unmatched. CDR3 sequence reads: CASNRPGGNEQFF. In DNA, the CDR3 is TGTGCCAGCAACCGACCGGGAGGCAATGAGCAGTTCTTC.

This clonotype was seen only once. The V gene is TRBV10-3, the J gene TRBJ2-5; 8 bases line up with TRBD2. V lost 4 bases to trimming and J lost 5 bases; unmatched junction nucleotides: 3. The CDR3 consists of 13 residues. In germline, CDR1 is ENHRY, CDR2 SYGVKD. The CDR3 DNA is TGTGCCATCAGTGGGGCTAGCGGGGAGACCCAGTACTTC. Its translation is CAISGASGETQYF.

This clonotype was picked up one time. The V call is TRBV10-2, the J call TRBJ2-1; 8 bases line up with TRBD2. In germline, CDR1 is WSHSY, CDR2 SAAADI. The ends lost 8 bases at V and 5 bases at J; junction bases unmatched: 8. The CDR3 totals 14 residues. The CDR3 here is CASLGTSGDNEQFF. The DNA for the CDR3 is TGCGCCAGCCTGGGTACTAGCGGCGACAATGAGCAGTTCTTC.